A single sample is the source of the 9 T cell receptor beta chains below, sequenced in a study of shared clonotypes between healthy human individuals. CD45RO-negative, CCR7-selected cells formed the naive CD8 fraction, which excluded terminally differentiated effector memory CD45RA+ cells. TCRdb's table, derived via immunoSEQ multiplex PCR, lists solely in-frame clones and lacks some. The sample lists under 1 million clones, 96% occurring once. Sequencing was performed on naive CD8+ T cells sorted from blood. These receptors were obtained from a man aged 30 to 39 in good health.

This clone was seen a single time. The V gene is TRBV11-2, the J gene TRBJ2-1; D may be TRBD1 or TRBD2 (5 bases each). Germline V CDR1 and CDR2: SGHAT, FQNNGV. The CDR3 runs 11 residues. V lost 3 bases to trimming and J lost 14 bases, with 11 bases between them. This CDR3 is CASSFGAIKFF. In nucleotides, the CDR3 is TGTGCCAGCAGCTTCGGGGCGATCAAGTTCTTC.

The chain joins TRBV11-2 to TRBJ2-7, with D uncertain. CDR1 is SGHAT, CDR2 FQNNGV, per germline. The length of the CDR3 is 15 residues. V was shortened by 1 base and J by 1 base, with 11 bases between the two germline ends. The CDR3 reads CASSLGPHQSYEQYF. The CDR3 region has the DNA TGTGCCAGCAGCTTAGGTCCTCATCAGTCCTACGAGCAGTACTTC.

This clone was found once. This rearrangement joins TRBV7-3 to TRBJ2-1; 14 bases are shared with TRBD2. The CDR3 spans 15 residues. With 6 bases clipped from V and 5 bases from J, the junction kept 3 bases outside the gene matches. Germline loops: CDR1 SGHTA, CDR2 FQGTGA. The CDR3 here is CASRLTSGRDNEQFF. CDR3 bases: TGTGCCAGCAGACTGACTAGCGGGAGGGACAATGAGCAGTTCTTC. Full variable domain (rest looked up from reference TRBV7-3 and TRBJ2-1): GAGVSQTPSNKVTEKGKYVELRCDPISGHTALYWYRQSLGQGPEFLIYFQGTGAADDSGLPNDRFFAVRPEGSVSTLKIQRTERGDSAVYLCASRLTSGRDNEQFFGPGTRLTVL.

The J gene is TRBJ2-1, the V gene TRBV29-1; D might be TRBD2 (5 bases). The CDR3 is made up of 15 amino acids. The V and J ends lost 2 bases and 2 bases respectively, with 13 bases between them. Germline CDR1 is SQVTM and CDR2 is ANQGSEA. Here the CDR3 reads CSVESYGVTYNEQFF. The DNA of the CDR3 is TGCAGCGTTGAATCCTACGGGGTGACCTACAATGAGCAGTTCTTC.

The chain uses TRBV11-2 and TRBJ2-7, with TRBD2 as a possible D gene (7 bases). This CDR3 has 15 residues. The germline V gene has CDR1 SGHAT and CDR2 FQNNGV. Trimming took 3 bases from V and 4 from J, leaving 16 bases between them. The CDR3 spells CASSFSMGGQYEQYF. CDR3 DNA sequence: TGTGCCAGCAGCTTCAGCATGGGGGGGCAATACGAGCAGTACTTC.

The chain employs TRBV10-1 and TRBJ2-1, with 12 bases lining up with TRBD2. Germline CDR1 reads WNHNN; CDR2 reads SYGVQD (reference sequence). The CDR3 consists of 15 residues. With V trimmed by 3 bases and J by 7 bases, 4 bases remained unmatched. As DNA, the CDR3 is TGCGCCAGCAGTGATCCCGGGACTAGCGGGAATGAGCAGTTCTTC. Its translation: CASSDPGTSGNEQFF.

The genes are TRBV15 and TRBJ2-1; D not certain. Per germline, CDR1 LNHNV and CDR2 YYDKDF (reference sequence). Trimming removed 1 base from V and 1 base from J, with 5 bases in between. This CDR3 comprises 14 residues. The CDR3 coding sequence is TGTGCCACCAGCAGAGCACAGTCCTACAATGAGCAGTTCTTC. Translation gives CATSRAQSYNEQFF. The full variable domain, in which reference TRBV15 and TRBJ2-1 provide the parts outside the CDR3, is DAMVIQNPRYQVTQFGKPVTLSCSQTLNHNVMYWYQQKSSQAPKLLFHYYDKDFNNEADTPDNFQSRRPNTSFCFLDIRSPGLGDTAMYLCATSRAQSYNEQFFGPGTRLTVL.

The chain links TRBV27 to TRBJ2-7; 11 bases line up with TRBD2. Germline lookup yields CDR1 MNHEY and CDR2 SMNVEV (reference sequence). The CDR3 length is 15 residues. V shed 6 bases, J shed 3 bases, and the junction held 7 bases outside the gene matches. The CDR3 region has the DNA TGTGCCAGCAGCGGGCGACTAGCGGGAATCTACGAGCAGTACTTC. It codes for CASSGRLAGIYEQYF.

Note on this clone: In the same sample, other DNA sequences code for this CDR3. The chain carries TRBV10-3 and TRBJ2-7; D not certain. CDR3 size: 11 residues. Germline-derived CDR1 and CDR2 are ENHRY and SYGVKD. V lost 2 bases to trimming and J lost 3 bases, with 2 bases between them. The chain's CDR3 is CAISEGYEQYF. The CDR3 region has the DNA TGTGCCATCAGTGAGGGCTACGAGCAGTACTTC.